This TCR beta chain originates from a study of blood T cell repertoires in COVID-19. The wider study: From the United States, Italy and Spain came samples of acute and convalescent COVID-19. T cells, B-cell-depleted T cells, or PBMCs provided the cDNA or gDNA that served as material.

V lost 3 bases to trimming and J lost 1 base, with 7 bases between them. Germline lookup yields CDR1 WNHNN and CDR2 SYGVQD (reference sequence). The CDR3 covers 15 residues. Original methodology: It was from reference gene primer amplification that nucleated cell counts were estimated. Clones were read by immunoSEQ multiplex PCR, and TCRdb kept only the in-frame ones, dropping some. V and J calls and clone size follow that table, whereas D and trimming were derived from the DNA. The table has about 180,000 clones, approximately 86% seen once. This chain links TRBV10-1 with TRBJ2-6; possible D gene TRBD2, 6 bases. The clonotype comes from a man aged 45-65 years with active or convalescent COVID-19. Sequencing was done on a sample of peripheral blood. CDR3 loop: CASSEGGSGANVLTF. In DNA form, the CDR3 reads TGCGCCAGCAGTGAAGGAGGGTCTGGGGCCAACGTCCTGACTTTC.